This T cell receptor beta chain emerged from a study of T cells after yellow fever vaccination. Across the study: Cell sorting separated EM, EMRA, CM and Tscm memory subsets by CD3, CD45RA, CCR7 and CD95. The SMART-Seq v4 Ultra Low Input method served to prepare the low-cell-number fractions.

A process of 5'RACE template switching, which added a universal primer site and UMIs, was used to make TCR cDNA. MiXCR, applied by TCRdb to the 5' RACE reads, yields one record per CDR3 protein. Here the sample spans about 21,000 distinct CDR3 sequences, around 5% being singletons. The CDR3 contains 15 residues. CDR1 is SGHRS, CDR2 YFSETQ, per germline. Losses at the gene ends were 4 bases for V and 6 bases for J; bases not matched to a gene: 5. This clonotype was observed many times. Sequencing was performed on PBMCs, either bulk or a sorted T-cell subset (CD4+, CD8+, memory, or dextramer-sorted; not recorded which), taken roughly 46 days after the first yellow fever vaccination. The rearrangement links TRBV5-1 to TRBJ2-3, with 13 nucleotides matching TRBD2. The TCR sequence derives from a man aged 18 to 30 who received the YFV17D yellow fever vaccine. DNA for the CDR3: TGCGCCAGCAGCACTCAGACTAGCGGGGGGGATACGCAGTATTTT. Translated: CASSTQTSGGDTQYF.